One and the same sample provided the 21 T cell receptor beta chains below, sequenced in a study of CD8 T cells in ankylosing spondylitis. TCRdb re-called the 5' RACE reads through MiXCR, storing one row per CDR3 protein. The data contain a few hundred thousand distinct CDR3 sequences, approximately 20% of them seen just once; the ten biggest clones take up around 32%. The sample was blood, either unsorted or a sorted T cell fraction (not recorded which). These receptors all stem from a male donor with ankylosing spondylitis or in good health (not recorded which).

The sample holds a few counts of this clonotype. The chain couples TRBV15 to TRBJ1-4; tentative D call: TRBD1 (6 bases). Per the germline V gene, CDR1 is LNHNV and CDR2 is YYDKDF (reference sequence). V shed 1 base and J shed 3 bases, with 15 bases lying between them. The CDR3 spans 17 residues. The CDR3 DNA follows: TGTGCCACCAGCAGAGCGGAGGGGGTTTTGGCTAATGAAAAACTGTTTTTT. The encoded protein is CATSRAEGVLANEKLFF.

This clonotype came up many times. The chain combines TRBV12-3 or TRBV12-4 with TRBJ2-1, with D unclear. The CDR3 sequence is 11 residues long. The V and J ends lost 5 bases and 8 bases respectively, with 7 bases between them. The chain's CDR3 is CASSLSDEQFF. DNA of the CDR3: TGTGCCAGCAGTCTCTCGGATGAGCAGTTCTTC.

The chain joins TRBV7-3 to TRBJ2-1, with 9 positions matching TRBD2. The CDR3 consists of 17 residues. Trimming removed 4 bases from V and 4 bases from J; junction bases left unmatched: 11. Per germline, CDR1 SGHTA and CDR2 FQGTGA. The CDR3 loop is CASSSTASSGSYNEQFF. CDR3 in DNA: TGTGCCAGCAGCTCGACGGCCAGTAGCGGGAGTTACAATGAGCAGTTCTTC.

This chain joins TRBV4-1 and TRBJ2-4, with D unresolved. Trimming shortened V by 5 bases and J by 9 bases, and 11 bases separated the two germline ends. The germline CDR1 and CDR2 sequences are MGHRA and YSYEKL. The CDR3 has 12 residues. CDR3 amino acids: CASSSDLLIQYF. The DNA for the CDR3 is TGCGCCAGCAGCTCCGACCTGCTCATTCAGTACTTC.

J is TRBJ2-2 and V is TRBV9, with D perhaps matching TRBD2 (5 bases). The germline CDR1 and CDR2 sequences are SGDLS and YYNGEE. V gave up 0 bases and J gave up 1 base, with 7 bases separating them. This CDR3 region has 15 residues. The CDR3 sequence is CASSVVGGNTGELFF. The CDR3 nucleotides read TGTGCCAGCAGCGTAGTAGGAGGGAACACCGGGGAGCTGTTTTTT. The whole variable domain, remainder taken from reference TRBV9 and TRBJ2-2, is DSGVTQTPKHLITATGQRVTLRCSPRSGDLSVYWYQQSLDQGLQFLIQYYNGEERAKGNILERFSAQQFPDLHSELNLSSLELGDSALYFCASSVVGGNTGELFFGEGSRLTVL.

This clonotype was detected a few times. The chain couples TRBV1 to TRBJ2-1; the D segment call TRBD2 is taken from the table without a DNA check. TRBV1 is flagged as a pseudogene. The CDR3 covers 15 residues. In DNA, the CDR3 is TGCACCAGCAGCCAGGGACTAGCGGGAGTTTGTGAGCAGTTCTTC. Translating gives CTSSQGLAGVCEQFF.

The V call is TRBV20-1, the J call TRBJ1-1; D not resolved. Germline assignment: CDR1 DFQATT and CDR2 SNEGSKA (reference sequence). The CDR3 spans 16 residues. Trimming pared 5 bases from V and 3 bases from J, leaving 22 bases between. The CDR3 spells CSAPLWLPGEDTEAFF. Here the CDR3 DNA reads TGCAGTGCTCCTCTTTGGCTGCCGGGTGAAGACACTGAAGCTTTCTTT.

This chain connects TRBV12-3 or TRBV12-4 to TRBJ2-7; D perhaps matches TRBD2 (6 bases). The CDR3 covers 14 residues. The V gene lost 5 bases and the J gene lost 7 bases, with 18 bases spanning the gap. As DNA, the CDR3 is TGTGCCAGCAGTCCCCCCGGGGGAGCAGGGGAGCAGTACTTC. This sequence encodes CASSPPGGAGEQYF.

This clonotype was seen more than once but under ten times. This sequence joins TRBV7-6 and TRBJ2-5, with D possibly TRBD2 on 6 matching bases. Trimming pared 5 bases from V and 5 bases from J, leaving 18 bases between. Germline CDR1 is SGHVS and CDR2 is FNYEAQ. The CDR3 is 15 residues long. As DNA, the CDR3 is TGTGCCAGCAGCCAATCGACTAGGGCTGGGGAGACCCAGTACTTC. It translates to CASSQSTRAGETQYF.

CDR3 loop: CASSFLAVNTGELFF. The CDR3 coding sequence is TGTGCCAGCAGTTTTCTCGCGGTAAACACCGGGGAGCTGTTTTTT. The chain employs TRBV27 and TRBJ2-2; D unclear. CDR3 size: 15 residues. Germline loops: CDR1 MNHEY, CDR2 SMNVEV (reference sequence). The V and J ends lost 3 bases and 2 bases respectively, with 10 bases between them.

This chain uses TRBV27 with TRBJ2-5, with D possibly matching TRBD1 (6 bases). The germline gives CDR1 MNHEY, CDR2 SMNVEV (reference sequence). The V end lost 2 bases, the J end lost 2 bases, and 9 bases lay between the germline ends. The CDR3 totals 14 residues. The CDR3 DNA is TGTGCCAGCAGTTTAAACAGGGATCAAGAGACCCAGTACTTC. This translates into CASSLNRDQETQYF.

This clonotype was observed a few times. The genes are TRBV12-3 or TRBV12-4 and TRBJ2-5, with a possible D match to TRBD1 (5 bases). V lost 1 base, J lost 1 base, and 10 bases lay in between. This CDR3 comprises 15 residues. The CDR3 region has the DNA TGTGCCAGCAGTTTAGGAATACAGGCCCAAGAGACCCAGTACTTC. Its protein is CASSLGIQAQETQYF.

The rearrangement links TRBV9 to TRBJ2-3; the D is unclear. CDR1 is SGDLS, CDR2 YYNGEE, per germline. The CDR3 runs to 15 residues. V was shortened by 4 bases and J by 1 base, with 13 bases between the two germline ends. CDR3 in DNA: TGTGCCAGCAGCCGATATGGATCGGGCACAGATACGCAGTATTTT. Amino acids: CASSRYGSGTDTQYF.

In its sample, this clonotype was seen a few times. The chain has TRBV15 and TRBJ2-7; 11 bases map to TRBD2. The junction had 4 bases not matched to a gene; V was cut back by 5 bases and J by 4 bases. Per the germline V gene, CDR1 is LNHNV and CDR2 is YYDKDF (reference sequence). The CDR3 length is 14 residues. In DNA form, the CDR3 reads TGTGCCACCAGCCGCCCTAGCGGGAGGTACGAGCAGTACTTC. It specifies CATSRPSGRYEQYF.

The chain couples TRBV7-9 to TRBJ2-2; D not certain. Deletions cut 10 bases from V and 6 bases from J, with 12 bases between. The CDR3 contains 12 residues. CDR1 is SEHNR and CDR2 is FQNEAQ in the germline V gene (reference sequence). The CDR3 DNA is TGTGCCATGTGGGCCGTACCCGGGGAGCTGTTTTTT. It translates to CAMWAVPGELFF.

This clonotype has a count of ten or more. The chain combines TRBV20-1 with TRBJ2-5; D is ambiguous. Trimming stripped 6 bases from V and 0 bases from J, with 17 bases between. The CDR3 runs to 15 residues. Per germline, CDR1 DFQATT and CDR2 SNEGSKA (reference sequence). CDR3 bases: TGCAGTGCCGTCACACGACAACGGAACCAAGAGACCCAGTACTTC. It encodes CSAVTRQRNQETQYF.

This sequence joins TRBV27 and TRBJ2-5; D gene unclear. Germline CDR1 MNHEY, CDR2 SMNVEV (reference sequence). There are 14 residues in the CDR3. The germline V and J ends were trimmed by 1 base and 5 bases, with 11 bases remaining between them. This chain's CDR3 is CASSLLGSRETQYF. DNA of the CDR3: TGTGCCAGCAGTTTATTAGGGTCTAGGGAGACCCAGTACTTC.

The chain couples TRBV11-2 to TRBJ2-3; perhaps D is TRBD1 or TRBD2 (5 bases each). The CDR3 consists of 15 residues. Germline assignment: CDR1 SGHAT and CDR2 FQNNGV. V was shortened by 4 bases and J by 5 bases, with 16 bases between the two germline ends. This CDR3 is CASSSEMGPKDTQYF. DNA for the CDR3: TGTGCCAGCAGCTCCGAAATGGGACCCAAAGATACGCAGTATTTT.

This clonotype appeared many times. The chain uses TRBV5-1 and TRBJ1-4, with a tentative D call TRBD1 (5 bases). V was trimmed by 3 bases and J by 6 bases, leaving 9 bases between them. Germline CDR1 is SGHRS and CDR2 is YFSETQ. This CDR3 has 13 amino acids. The DNA of the CDR3 is TGCGCCAGCAGCTCGGGGCTTGATGAAAAACTGTTTTTT. It is translated as CASSSGLDEKLFF.

This clonotype was seen a handful of times. V usage is TRBV4-3 and J usage is TRBJ2-1; 10 bases map to TRBD2. This CDR3 is 18 amino acids long. V dropped 1 base and J dropped 7; count of bases not matched to a gene: 13. Germline CDR1 LGHNA, CDR2 YSLEER. Here the CDR3 DNA reads TGCGCCAGCAGCCAAGGTCGAGGGGTAGCGGGAGGAGGAAATGAGCAGTTCTTC. This sequence encodes CASSQGRGVAGGGNEQFF.

Only a few counts were recorded for this clonotype. DNA of the CDR3: TGCGCCAGCAGCTTGGTTGTCGGGGACCACGAGCAGTACTTC. It encodes CASSLVVGDHEQYF. The V call is TRBV5-1, the J call TRBJ2-7; possibly TRBD1 or TRBD2 for D (5 bases each). V was cut by 0 bases and J by 5 bases, with 12 bases left in between. Germline values: CDR1 SGHRS, CDR2 YFSETQ. The CDR3 extends over 14 amino acids.